The next 30 T cell receptor beta chains were all read from a single sample in a study of Ad26.COV2.S vaccination and SARS-CoV-2 variants. Treatment described: over 15 received Ad26.COV2.S at low or high dose, single or two shots; roughly five received placebo; per-sample allocation not given. Day 63 after the first injection of vaccine or placebo was the sampling time. Measured with immunoSEQ multiplex PCR; TCRdb has only the in-frame clones, and not every one. The sample has a few hundred thousand clones, approximately 92% seen once. The sequencing here drew on peripheral blood, taken in a trial of Ad26.COV2.S vaccine versus placebo. These receptors originate from a person aged 18-65 years who received the Ad26.COV2.S COVID-19 vaccine or a placebo.

This chain's CDR3 is CASARSPGLAHLFF. CDR3 bases: TGTGCCAGTGCTCGATCGCCGGGACTAGCGCATTTGTTCTTC. The rearrangement links TRBV19 to TRBJ2-1; 10 nucleotides match TRBD2. The junction had 16 bases not matched to a gene; V was cut back by 8 bases and J by 15 bases. Germline-derived CDR1 and CDR2 are LNHDA and SQIVND (reference sequence). The CDR3 totals 14 residues. Together with reference TRBV19 and TRBJ2-1, the CDR3 gives the full variable domain: DGGITQSPKYLFRKEGQNVTLSCEQNLNHDAMYWYRQDPGQGLRLIYYSQIVNDFQKGDIAEGYSVSREKKESFPLTVTSAQKNPTAFYLCASARSPGLAHLFFGPGTRLTVL.

J is TRBJ2-3 and V is TRBV2; D not resolved. V was pared by 6 bases and J by 1 base, with 11 bases between. The germline V gene encodes CDR1 SNHLY and CDR2 FYNNEI. The CDR3 covers 14 residues. This CDR3 is CASSAPGGTDTQYF. DNA of the CDR3: TGTGCCAGCAGCGCCCCTGGGGGCACAGATACGCAGTATTTT. Full variable domain (rest looked up from reference TRBV2 and TRBJ2-3): EPEVTQTPSHQVTQMGQEVILRCVPISNHLYFYWYRQILGQKVEFLVSFYNNEISEKSEIFDDQFSVERPDGSNFTLKIRSTKLEDSAMYFCASSAPGGTDTQYFGPGTRLTVL.

This clone was counted once. The chain couples TRBV2 to TRBJ1-2, with 8 positions matching TRBD1. V shed 7 bases, J shed 4 bases, and the junction held 2 bases outside the gene matches. Germline V gene data show CDR1 as SNHLY and CDR2 as FYNNEI. The CDR3 extends over 12 amino acids. The CDR3 DNA is TGTGCCAGCACAGGGGGCTCCTATGGCTACACCTTC. Amino acid sequence: CASTGGSYGYTF.

Only one count was recorded for this clone. J is TRBJ2-7 and V is TRBV2, with D unclear. CDR1 SNHLY and CDR2 FYNNEI come from the germline V gene. The V gene lost 7 bases and the J gene lost 4 bases, with 17 bases spanning the gap. CDR3 length: 14 residues. The CDR3, as DNA: TGTGCCAGCAACTCTCCAACGGTGGGGTACGAGCAGTACTTC. As protein: CASNSPTVGYEQYF.

The chain joins TRBV16 to TRBJ1-1; tentative D call: TRBD1 (6 bases). Germline loops: CDR1 KGHSY, CDR2 FQNENV. This CDR3 has 18 amino acids. Trimming removed 0 bases from V and 1 base from J, with 18 bases in between. CDR3: CASSQSVREGDENTEAFF. The CDR3 nucleotides are TGTGCCAGCAGCCAATCCGTGCGGGAGGGGGACGAGAACACTGAAGCTTTCTTT.

This chain uses TRBV5-5 with TRBJ1-1; the match to TRBD1 covers 10 bases. Losses at the gene ends were 0 bases for V and 3 bases for J; bases not matched to a gene: 2. This CDR3 has 15 residues. The V gene's germline CDR1 is SGHKS and CDR2 YYEKEE (reference sequence). The CDR3 region is CASSLGQGAHTEAFF. The CDR3 coding sequence is TGTGCCAGCAGCTTGGGACAGGGGGCCCACACTGAAGCTTTCTTT.

This clone was counted a single time. The chain links TRBV6-6 to TRBJ1-6; 8 bases fit TRBD1. J lost 10 bases, V lost 1 base, and 6 bases had no gene match. The CDR3 has 15 amino acids. Germline loops: CDR1 MNHNY, CDR2 SVGAGI (reference sequence). The CDR3 here is CASSYYDRGESPLHF. The CDR3 coding sequence is TGTGCCAGCAGTTACTATGACAGGGGAGAGTCACCCCTCCACTTT.

The chain is built from TRBV7-8 and TRBJ2-7; 11 bases align to TRBD1. Germline lookup yields CDR1 SGHVS and CDR2 FQNEAQ. The CDR3 contains 15 residues. V trimming: 5 bases; J trimming: 7 bases; junction bases outside the gene matches: 10. The CDR3 sequence: CASSPGQGAGKEQYF. In nucleotides, the CDR3 is TGTGCCAGCAGCCCAGGACAGGGGGCCGGTAAAGAGCAGTACTTC.

A remark on this clone: The sample holds other DNA sequences that translate to the same CDR3. This rearrangement joins TRBV30 to TRBJ1-5; D is unresolved. The CDR3 consists of 13 residues. Germline CDR1 and CDR2: GTSNPN and SVGIG (reference sequence). V lost 0 bases and J 1 base, leaving 4 bases between the germline ends. The CDR3 nucleotides are TGTGCCTGGAGTGTCCGCAGCAATCAGCCCCAGCATTTT. Protein: CAWSVRSNQPQHF. The complete variable domain, with remaining parts taken from reference TRBV30 and TRBJ1-5, reads SQTIHQWPATLVQPVGSPLSLECTVEGTSNPNLYWYRQAAGRGLQLLFYSVGIGQISSEVPQNLSASRPQDRQFILSSKKLLLSDSGFYLCAWSVRSNQPQHFGDGTRLSIL.

The chain has TRBV27 and TRBJ2-2; no firm D call. CDR3 length: 13 amino acids. V lost 5 bases, J lost 1 base, and 5 bases lay in between. CDR1 and CDR2 from the germline V gene are MNHEY and SMNVEV (reference sequence). Here the CDR3 reads CASSLENTGELFF. The CDR3 DNA follows: TGTGCCAGCAGTCTTGAGAACACCGGGGAGCTGTTTTTT.

The chain joins TRBV19 to TRBJ1-5, with 7 positions matching TRBD1. The CDR3 is 16 residues long. V shed 6 bases and J 0 bases; nucleotides not matched to a gene: 8. Germline V CDR1 and CDR2: LNHDA, SQIVND (reference sequence). The CDR3 nucleotides read TGTGCCAGTAGCAGCCACAGGGGATATAGCAATCAGCCCCAGCATTTT. As protein: CASSSHRGYSNQPQHF.

The chain links TRBV4-3 to TRBJ1-6; D call uncertain. Germline V gene data show CDR1 as LGHNA and CDR2 as YSLEER. V was trimmed by 1 base and J by 9 bases, leaving 13 bases between them. The CDR3 runs to 15 residues. The CDR3 reads CASSQGRANPSPLHF. Written as DNA, the CDR3 is TGCGCCAGCAGCCAAGGGCGGGCAAATCCTTCACCCCTCCACTTT.

V and J are TRBV4-3 and TRBJ1-2; a possible D gene is TRBD1 (5 bases). CDR1 is LGHNA and CDR2 is YSLEER in the germline V gene. CDR3 size: 16 residues. V lost 0 bases and J lost 4, with 15 bases in between. The CDR3 here is CASSQDFPQGSYGYTF. The CDR3 DNA is TGCGCCAGCAGCCAAGATTTTCCGCAGGGAAGCTATGGCTACACCTTC.

J is TRBJ2-2 and V is TRBV19, with no clear D. Germline V gene data show CDR1 as LNHDA and CDR2 as SQIVND (reference sequence). The CDR3 spans 12 residues. V was trimmed by 3 bases and J by 6 bases, leaving 5 bases between them. CDR3 DNA sequence: TGTGCCAGTAGTATCGAGGCCGGGGAGCTGTTTTTT. This gives the protein CASSIEAGELFF.

The rearrangement uses TRBV28 and TRBJ2-7; tentatively, D is TRBD1 (6 bases). CDR3 size: 14 residues. Germline V gene lookup returns CDR1 MDHEN and CDR2 SYDVKM. V lost 5 bases and J 3 bases, leaving 14 bases between the germline ends. The CDR3 DNA reads as TGTGCCAGCAGTCCTCAGGGGTACCTCTACGAGCAGTACTTC. Its protein is CASSPQGYLYEQYF.

The chain joins TRBV18 to TRBJ1-4; 9 bases match TRBD1. Germline loops: CDR1 KGHSH, CDR2 LQKENI. The CDR3 runs to 16 residues. The J segment lost 2 bases and the V segment lost 3 bases, leaving 4 bases of the junction unmatched. CDR3 protein: CASSPGQGWTNEKLFF. DNA of the CDR3: TGTGCCAGCTCACCTGGACAGGGGTGGACTAATGAAAAACTGTTTTTT.

V is TRBV6-2 or TRBV6-3 and J is TRBJ2-7; 8 positions match TRBD1. CDR1 MNHEY and CDR2 SVGEGT come from the germline V gene. This CDR3 comprises 15 residues. Germline trimming cut 6 bases from V and 2 bases from J; bases unmatched to any gene: 9. The CDR3 sequence is CASSPHGQGAYEQYF. Here the CDR3 DNA reads TGTGCCAGCAGCCCACACGGACAGGGAGCCTACGAGCAGTACTTC.

The rearrangement links TRBV4-3 to TRBJ2-2; 12 bases match TRBD1. The CDR3 is 17 residues long. Germline V gives CDR1 LGHNA, CDR2 YSLEER. The V gene end was trimmed by 4 bases and the J gene end by 4 bases; junction bases not matched to a gene: 7. This chain's CDR3 is CASSRGDRGHSTGELFF. CDR3 nucleotides: TGCGCCAGCAGCCGAGGGGACAGGGGGCATAGCACCGGGGAGCTGTTTTTT.

V and J are TRBV3-1 (or the pseudogene TRBV3-2) and TRBJ1-6; D unclear. Germline CDR1 reads LGHDT; CDR2 reads YNNKEL (reference sequence). V was trimmed by 4 bases and J by 8 bases, leaving 15 bases between them. The CDR3 has 15 residues. The CDR3 protein is CASSLGLSIYSPLHF. DNA for the CDR3: TGTGCCAGCAGCCTAGGACTGTCGATTTATTCACCCCTCCACTTT.

The chain carries TRBV6-6 and TRBJ2-3; D possibly corresponds to TRBD2 (7 bases). CDR3 length equals 19 residues. V was pared by 5 bases and J by 5 bases, with 29 bases between. CDR1 is MNHNY and CDR2 is SVGAGI in the germline V gene (reference sequence). The CDR3 bases are TGTGCCAGCAGTCACGGGTGGCTTGGAGGACTAGAGGGGGGAGATACGCAGTATTTT. Translation: CASSHGWLGGLEGGDTQYF.

This sequence joins TRBV27 and TRBJ2-7; either TRBD1 or TRBD2 may fit D (5 bases each). Germline V gives CDR1 MNHEY, CDR2 SMNVEV (reference sequence). This CDR3 is built from 14 residues. V dropped 6 bases and J dropped 4 bases, with 16 bases sitting between them. This CDR3 reads CASSLMGTVYEQYF. The DNA of the CDR3 is TGTGCCAGCAGCCTCATGGGGACCGTTTACGAGCAGTACTTC.

The chain carries TRBV7-2 and TRBJ2-7; possibly TRBD1 or TRBD2 for D (7 bases each). Trimming cost V 5 bases and J 5 bases, with 19 bases left between them. The germline CDR1 and CDR2 sequences are SGHTA and FQGNSA. CDR3 length: 15 residues. CDR3 sequence (DNA): TGTGCCAGCAGCCTAGGGGGGGCAGGGGGGAACGAGCAGTACTTC. Amino acid sequence: CASSLGGAGGNEQYF.

V and J are TRBV11-2 and TRBJ2-2; a weak D match, TRBD1 (5 bases). The CDR3 runs to 15 residues. Germline lookup yields CDR1 SGHAT and CDR2 FQNNGV. V was cut by 1 base and J by 4 bases, with 10 bases left in between. The CDR3 DNA follows: TGTGCCAGCAGCTTAGTGGCAGGGCTCACCGGGGAGCTGTTTTTT. This sequence encodes CASSLVAGLTGELFF.

The J gene is TRBJ1-3, the V gene TRBV7-8; D unclear. Between the trimmed V and J ends, which lost 6 bases and 0 bases, there was a span of 15 bases. The germline V gene encodes CDR1 SGHVS and CDR2 FQNEAQ. This CDR3 is built from 16 residues. The CDR3 DNA sequence: TGTGCCAGCAGTTTTGGTCGAGGGATCTCTGGAAACACCATATATTTT. Protein sequence: CASSFGRGISGNTIYF.

This chain connects TRBV23-1 to TRBJ1-1; perhaps TRBD1 as D (5 bases). TRBV23-1 is an open reading frame whose function is uncertain. The CDR3 is made up of 13 amino acids. Between the trimmed V and J ends, which lost 5 bases and 1 base, there was a span of 8 bases. The CDR3 protein is CASSIRENTEAFF. DNA for the CDR3: TGCGCCAGCAGTATCAGGGAGAACACTGAAGCTTTCTTT.

The sample holds one count of this clone. The chain combines TRBV7-2 with TRBJ1-6, with unresolved D. V was trimmed by 2 bases and J by 1 base, leaving 6 bases between them. The CDR3 length is 15 residues. CDR1 is SGHTA, CDR2 FQGNSA, per germline. Here the CDR3 DNA reads TGTGCCAGCAGCTTACAACAGTCCTATAATTCACCCCTCCACTTT. Amino acids: CASSLQQSYNSPLHF.

The chain couples TRBV29-1 to TRBJ2-7; 8 bases are a match to TRBD1. Losses at the gene ends were 4 bases for V and 5 bases for J; bases not matched to a gene: 16. The CDR3 is 16 residues long. Per the germline V gene, CDR1 is SQVTM and CDR2 is ANQGSEA. The CDR3 loop is CSVVIVVAGGMHEQYF. As DNA, the CDR3 is TGCAGCGTTGTTATCGTTGTGGCAGGGGGCATGCACGAGCAGTACTTC.

The V call is TRBV6-2 or TRBV6-3, the J call TRBJ1-3; no clear D gene. This CDR3 has 17 amino acids. Trimming cost V 0 bases and J 4 bases, with 16 bases left between them. Germline assignment: CDR1 MNHEY and CDR2 SVGEGT. CDR3 DNA sequence: TGTGCCAGCAGTTACTCGAGGATCGGTGGACCAGGAAACACCATATATTTT. Its translation: CASSYSRIGGPGNTIYF.

The chain joins TRBV9 to TRBJ2-1; no firm D call. Trimming pared 0 bases from V and 12 bases from J, leaving 19 bases between. The CDR3 is made up of 15 amino acids. Germline CDR1 is SGDLS and CDR2 is YYNGEE. Here the CDR3 reads CASSVVSTVEFGQFF. The CDR3 region has the DNA TGTGCCAGCAGCGTAGTGTCAACCGTGGAGTTTGGGCAGTTCTTC.

The V and J genes are TRBV7-2 and TRBJ2-7; 7 bases map to TRBD2. The germline CDR1 and CDR2 sequences are SGHTA and FQGNSA. Trimming took 4 bases from V and 2 from J; bases not matched to a gene: 5. The CDR3 extends over 14 amino acids. The CDR3: CASSSVLAAYEQYF. The CDR3 DNA reads as TGTGCCAGCAGCTCCGTCCTAGCGGCCTACGAGCAGTACTTC. The full variable domain, rest sourced from reference TRBV7-2 and TRBJ2-7, is GAGVSQSPSNKVTEKGKDVELRCDPISGHTALYWYRQSLGQGLEFLIYFQGNSAPDKSGLPSDRFSAERTGGSVSTLTIQRTQQEDSAVYLCASSSVLAAYEQYFGPGTRLTVT.